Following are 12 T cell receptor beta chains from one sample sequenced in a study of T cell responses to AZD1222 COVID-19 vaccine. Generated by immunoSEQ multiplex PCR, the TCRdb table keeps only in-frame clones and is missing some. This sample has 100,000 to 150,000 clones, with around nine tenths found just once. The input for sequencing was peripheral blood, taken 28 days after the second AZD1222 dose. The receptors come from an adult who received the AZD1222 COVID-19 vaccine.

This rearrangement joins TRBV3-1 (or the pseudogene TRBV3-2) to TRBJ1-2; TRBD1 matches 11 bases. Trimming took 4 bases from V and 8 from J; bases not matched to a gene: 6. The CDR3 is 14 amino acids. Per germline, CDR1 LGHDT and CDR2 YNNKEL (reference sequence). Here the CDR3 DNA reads TGTGCCAGCAGCCCATCTTGGACAGGGGGCGGCTACACCTTC. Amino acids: CASSPSWTGGGYTF.

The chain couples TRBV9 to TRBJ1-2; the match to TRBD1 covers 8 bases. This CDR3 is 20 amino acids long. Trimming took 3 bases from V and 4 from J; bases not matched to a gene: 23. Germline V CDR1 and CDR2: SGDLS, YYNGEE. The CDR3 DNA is TGTGCCAGCAGCGCACCACTTCTTATCCCCGGGACAGGCCCCGCCTATGGCTACACCTTC. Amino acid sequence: CASSAPLLIPGTGPAYGYTF.

The CDR3 DNA reads TGTGCCAGCAGCCCTAATGCCGGGACAGGGAGCTACACCTTC. It yields the protein CASSPNAGTGSYTF. This chain links TRBV7-2 with TRBJ1-2; 9 bases map to TRBD1. Germline CDR1 reads SGHTA; CDR2 reads FQGNSA. After removal of 5 bases from V and 9 bases from J, the junction contained 10 bases not matched to a gene. This CDR3 has 14 amino acids.

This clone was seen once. Here the CDR3 DNA reads TGTGCCAGCAGCTTAGTAGCGGGAGGTTACAATGAGCAGTTCTTC. Its protein is CASSLVAGGYNEQFF. The rearrangement joins TRBV7-3 to TRBJ2-1; 10 bases agree with TRBD2. Germline V lookup: CDR1 SGHTA, CDR2 FQGTGA. The ends lost 2 bases at V and 4 bases at J; junction bases unmatched: 2. This CDR3 comprises 15 residues.

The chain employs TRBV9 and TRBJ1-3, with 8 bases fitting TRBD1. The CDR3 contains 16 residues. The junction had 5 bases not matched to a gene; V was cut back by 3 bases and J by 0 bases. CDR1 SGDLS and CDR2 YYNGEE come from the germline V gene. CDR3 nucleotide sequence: TGTGCCAGCAGCGGGGGGACAGGAAACTCTGGAAACACCATATATTTT. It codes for CASSGGTGNSGNTIYF.

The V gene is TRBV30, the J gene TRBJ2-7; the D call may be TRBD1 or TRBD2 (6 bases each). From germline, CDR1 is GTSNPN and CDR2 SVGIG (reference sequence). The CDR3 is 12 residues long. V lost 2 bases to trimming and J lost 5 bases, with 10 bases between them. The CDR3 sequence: CAWSTGRHEQYF. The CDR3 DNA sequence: TGTGCCTGGAGTACAGGGAGGCACGAGCAGTACTTC.

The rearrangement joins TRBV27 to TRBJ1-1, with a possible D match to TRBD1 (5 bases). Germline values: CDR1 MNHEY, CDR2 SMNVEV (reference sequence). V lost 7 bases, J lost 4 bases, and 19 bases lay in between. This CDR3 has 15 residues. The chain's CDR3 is CASNSGPSWGTEAFF. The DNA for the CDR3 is TGTGCCAGCAATTCAGGGCCTTCTTGGGGCACTGAAGCTTTCTTT.

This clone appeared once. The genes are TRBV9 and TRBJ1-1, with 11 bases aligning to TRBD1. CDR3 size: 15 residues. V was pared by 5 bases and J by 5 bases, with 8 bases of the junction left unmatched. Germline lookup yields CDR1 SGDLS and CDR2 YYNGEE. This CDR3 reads CASSHSGTGGTEAFF. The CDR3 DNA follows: TGTGCCAGCAGTCATTCCGGGACAGGGGGGACTGAAGCTTTCTTT.

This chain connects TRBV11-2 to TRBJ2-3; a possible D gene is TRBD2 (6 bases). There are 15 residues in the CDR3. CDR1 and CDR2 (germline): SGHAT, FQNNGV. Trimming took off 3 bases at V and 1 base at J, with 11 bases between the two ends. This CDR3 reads CASSFSGEGTDTQYF. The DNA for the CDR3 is TGTGCCAGCAGCTTTAGCGGTGAAGGCACAGATACGCAGTATTTT. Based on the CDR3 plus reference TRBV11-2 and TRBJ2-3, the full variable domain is EAGVAQSPRYKIIEKRQSVAFWCNPISGHATLYWYQQILGQGPKLLIQFQNNGVVDDSQLPKDRFSAERLKGVDSTLKIQPAKLEDSAVYLCASSFSGEGTDTQYFGPGTRLTVL.

In nucleotides, the CDR3 is TGTGCCAGCTCACCACTGGAAGAGACCCAGTACTTC. Its translation: CASSPLEETQYF. This chain joins TRBV18 and TRBJ2-5; D call uncertain. CDR3 length: 12 residues. V was trimmed by 1 base and J by 3 bases, leaving 3 bases between them. Germline lookup yields CDR1 KGHSH and CDR2 LQKENI.

The CDR3 here is CASSTGGDLATQYF. In DNA form, the CDR3 reads TGTGCCAGTAGTACCGGGGGTGACTTGGCGACCCAGTACTTC. This chain links TRBV19 with TRBJ2-5, with D possibly being TRBD2 (6 bases). The CDR3 consists of 14 residues. Trimming took off 4 bases at V and 7 bases at J, with 16 bases between the two ends. Germline V gives CDR1 LNHDA, CDR2 SQIVND (reference sequence).

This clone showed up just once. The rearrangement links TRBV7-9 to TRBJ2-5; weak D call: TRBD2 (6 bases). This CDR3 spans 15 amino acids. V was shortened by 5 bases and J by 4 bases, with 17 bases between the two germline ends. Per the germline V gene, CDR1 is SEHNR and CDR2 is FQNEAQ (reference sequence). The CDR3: CASSLGGQGGETQYF. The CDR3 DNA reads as TGTGCCAGCAGCCTAGGAGGGCAGGGAGGAGAGACCCAGTACTTC.